One TCR beta chain is described in this entry. TCRdb keeps only in-frame clones here, not all; method: immunoSEQ multiplex PCR. The sample has 65,000 or so clones; 92% are singletons. V lost 4 bases, J lost 3 bases, and 10 bases lay in between. CDR3 length equals 14 residues. Germline CDR1 reads MGHDK; CDR2 reads SYGVNS. The data originate from a study of cytomegalovirus exposure and HLA in healthy donors. Donors came from a validation cohort of about 120 subjects, distinct from the first 666-subject cohort. The J gene is TRBJ2-1, the V gene TRBV25-1; D possibly corresponds to TRBD2 (6 bases). Sample: PBMCs. This TCR derives from a young woman in good health and CMV-seronegative. CDR3 sequence: CASSGGDGYNEQFF. CDR3 bases: TGTGCCAGCAGTGGCGGGGACGGCTACAATGAGCAGTTCTTC.